This T cell receptor (beta chain) was recorded in a study of PD-1 blockade in classical Hodgkin lymphoma. Study observations and caveats: Significantly greater TCR diversity emerged by C4D1 in CD4+ cells but not CD8+ cells. Sources of repertoire differences remain undefined, possibly disease activity or prior therapy. Partial responders and progressors had significantly lower baseline TCR diversity. At baseline, newly diagnosed patients reportedly showed less TCR diversity than healthy donors.

V gave up 2 bases and J gave up 9 bases, with 11 bases separating them. The CDR3 consists of 13 residues. Germline V CDR1 and CDR2: SGHVS, FNYEAQ. Time point noted: cycle 4 day 1 (C4D1), after five to seven weeks of nivolumab. Each of the patients experienced relapse following autologous stem cell transplantation, and their brentuximab vedotin exposure differed. Using immunoSEQ multiplex PCR, the repertoire was profiled, and TCRdb retains in-frame clones only, with some absent. Of some 95,000 clones listed, approximately 90% are singletons. Of note for this clone: Its specificity is unknown.

The chain carries TRBV7-6 and TRBJ2-1; TRBD1 is a possible D gene (6 bases). The sequence was collected from a human donor with classical Hodgkin lymphoma. Sample: peripheral blood mononuclear cells (PBMCs), taken before the fourth cycle of nivolumab. CDR3 loop: CASSLRQGTEQFF. CDR3 nucleotides: TGTGCCAGCAGCTTACGTCAGGGGACTGAGCAGTTCTTC.